These 18 T cell receptor beta chains came from one sample sequenced in a study of vaccination and CD4 T cells after COVID-19. Treatment here: approximately 11-day PBMC culture with coronavirus spike peptide pools or control peptides (ViraFEST assay). The Oncomine TCR Beta short-read assay was applied to DNA of cultured CD4+ T cells. TCRdb fed the PCR reads into MiXCR, producing one record per CDR3 protein. Of about 15,000 distinct CDR3 sequences listed, 78% are singletons. Their target antigens are unknown. The sample consisted of CD4+ T cells from blood, cultured in vitro, taken after SARS-CoV-2 vaccination. The origin of the receptors is a human donor who received a COVID-19 vaccine.

The chain recombines TRBV7-8 with TRBJ2-2; 7 positions match TRBD1. V lost 4 bases and J lost 1; bases outside the gene matches: 3. Germline lookup yields CDR1 SGHVS and CDR2 FQNEAQ. This CDR3 is built from 15 residues. For the CDR3, the DNA is TGTGCCAGCAGCTCCAGACAGGGGAACACCGGGGAGCTGTTTTTT. Translated: CASSSRQGNTGELFF.

This chain connects TRBV29-1 to TRBJ2-1, with 11 bases lining up with TRBD2. Trimming took 7 bases from V and 9 from J; bases not matched to a gene: 14. The germline gives CDR1 SQVTM, CDR2 ANQGSEA. The CDR3 covers 15 residues. The CDR3 reads CSALSASGGSGEQFF. The CDR3 DNA sequence: TGCAGCGCCCTGTCGGCTAGCGGGGGGTCTGGTGAGCAGTTCTTC.

The genes are TRBV12-3 or TRBV12-4 and TRBJ2-4, with D perhaps assigned TRBD1 or TRBD2 (6 bases each). V was pared by 3 bases and J by 8 bases, with 11 bases between. The CDR3 extends over 13 amino acids. DNA of the CDR3: TGTGCCAGCAGTTTTATGGGGGGCGACATTCAGTACTTC. It yields the protein CASSFMGGDIQYF.

The chain links TRBV20-1 to TRBJ2-3, with 8 nucleotides matching TRBD1. The CDR3 has 15 residues. The germline gives CDR1 DFQATT, CDR2 SNEGSKA (reference sequence). J gave up 4 bases and V 1 base, and 7 bases lay outside the gene matches. The CDR3 nucleotides read TGCAGTGCTAGAGCTGACAGGGGTACGCCAGATACGCAGTATTTT. Its protein is CSARADRGTPDTQYF.

The rearrangement uses TRBV7-2 and TRBJ2-1; 11 positions agree with TRBD2. This CDR3 region has 15 residues. Trimming cost V 5 bases and J 4 bases; bases outside gene matches: 4. The germline V gene encodes CDR1 SGHTA and CDR2 FQGNSA. CDR3 amino acids: CASSTRTSGYNEQFF. The CDR3 DNA reads TGTGCCAGCAGCACCCGGACTAGCGGGTACAATGAGCAGTTCTTC.

The chain employs TRBV5-4 and TRBJ2-3, with D unclear. In germline, CDR1 is SGHNT, CDR2 YYREEE (reference sequence). V lost 0 bases, J lost 2 bases, and 10 bases lay in between. CDR3 length: 15 amino acids. The CDR3 nucleotides read TGTGCCAGCAGCTTGGCCGGACCCTTCACAGATACGCAGTATTTT. Translated: CASSLAGPFTDTQYF.

The chain recombines TRBV7-2 with TRBJ1-2, with TRBD1 as a possible D gene (6 bases). The germline V gene has CDR1 SGHTA and CDR2 FQGNSA. Trimming left V 4 bases short and J 0 bases short, with 12 bases between. The CDR3 is made up of 15 amino acids. The CDR3 coding sequence is TGTGCCAGCAGCTCCGGACAGACAGCTAACTATGGCTACACCTTC. Encoded protein: CASSSGQTANYGYTF.

The V gene is TRBV12-3 or TRBV12-4, the J gene TRBJ1-1; D is uncertain. This CDR3 comprises 12 residues. Deletions cut 3 bases from V and 5 bases from J, with 7 bases between. In DNA, the CDR3 is TGTGCCAGCAGTTTTACGGGGACTGAAGCTTTCTTT. This sequence encodes CASSFTGTEAFF.

The chain employs TRBV7-2 and TRBJ1-3; no clear D. The ends were cut back, 2 bases at V and 1 base at J, with 15 bases in the middle. Germline CDR1 reads SGHTA; CDR2 reads FQGNSA. The CDR3 consists of 17 residues. CDR3 region: CASSLIVTSVSGNTIYF. In DNA, the CDR3 is TGTGCCAGCAGCTTAATCGTAACCAGCGTATCTGGAAACACCATATATTTT.

This clonotype was recorded a few times. The V gene is TRBV20-1, the J gene TRBJ1-2; no definite D call. The CDR3 totals 13 residues. Germline CDR1 reads DFQATT; CDR2 reads SNEGSKA (reference sequence). V shed 5 bases and J shed 4 bases, with 14 bases lying between them. The CDR3 nucleotides read TGCAGTGCTCCATTAAAGTCTAGCTATGGCTACACCTTC. Protein product: CSAPLKSSYGYTF.

The chain couples TRBV6-5 to TRBJ1-3; D ambiguous. V was cut by 4 bases and J by 0 bases, with 10 bases left in between. Germline-derived CDR1 and CDR2 are MNHEY and SVGAGI. The length of the CDR3 is 15 residues. CDR3 nucleotides: TGTGCCAGCAGTTCTATTGGACTCTCTGGAAACACCATATATTTT. Translated, it gives CASSSIGLSGNTIYF.

The V and J genes are TRBV12-3 or TRBV12-4 and TRBJ2-7; the match to TRBD2 covers 9 bases. The V gene end was trimmed by 3 bases and the J gene end by 3 bases; junction bases not matched to a gene: 3. The CDR3 contains 14 residues. CDR3 sequence: CASSFSTSGYEQYF. The DNA for the CDR3 is TGTGCCAGCAGTTTTTCGACTAGCGGCTACGAGCAGTACTTC.

The chain employs TRBV9 and TRBJ2-3; the D gene is possibly TRBD1 (6 bases). This CDR3 has 17 amino acids. Germline loops: CDR1 SGDLS, CDR2 YYNGEE. The germline V and J ends were trimmed by 4 bases and 2 bases, with 20 bases remaining between them. The CDR3 DNA reads TGTGCCAGCAGCTCCTCATTAGACAGGTCCCCCACAGATACGCAGTATTTT. This sequence encodes CASSSSLDRSPTDTQYF.

In its sample, this clonotype is medium-sized. This chain uses TRBV12-3 or TRBV12-4 with TRBJ1-6; the match to TRBD1 covers 9 bases. This CDR3 spans 18 amino acids. J gave up 0 bases and V 5 bases, and 8 bases lay outside the gene matches. For the CDR3, the DNA is TGTGCCAGCAGTAGGACAGGGGCGGGGAGCTCCTATAATTCACCCCTCCACTTT. As protein: CASSRTGAGSSYNSPLHF.

This rearrangement joins TRBV2 to TRBJ2-2, with 7 bases that match TRBD2. Germline CDR1 reads SNHLY; CDR2 reads FYNNEI. The trim removed 7 bases at V and 5 bases at J, leaving 4 bases unmatched. The CDR3 covers 13 residues. The CDR3 DNA follows: TGTGCCAGCACCGGGGGGAGAACCGGGGAGCTGTTTTTT. It encodes CASTGGRTGELFF.

The count of this clonotype is one. J is TRBJ2-3 and V is TRBV21-1; the table's D gene call, TRBD2, was not cross checked with the DNA. TRBV21-1 is a pseudogene segment. The CDR3 has 17 residues. CDR3 in DNA: TGTGCCAGCAGCAAAGGGAGGGCTAGGGGCAGCACAGATACGCAGTATTTT. It translates to CASSKGRARGSTDTQYF.

The J gene is TRBJ1-3, the V gene TRBV20-1, with TRBD1 matching over 8 bases. The V gene's germline CDR1 is DFQATT and CDR2 SNEGSKA (reference sequence). This CDR3 is built from 14 residues. Trimming removed 6 bases from V and 0 bases from J; junction bases left unmatched: 4. DNA of the CDR3: TGCAGTGCAACGGACAGGGCCTCTGGAAACACCATATATTTT. Translated: CSATDRASGNTIYF.

This clonotype was detected once. This chain connects TRBV7-9 to TRBJ2-6; perhaps D is TRBD1 or TRBD2 (5 bases each). CDR1 and CDR2 from the germline V gene are SEHNR and FQNEAQ (reference sequence). The CDR3 loop spans 16 amino acids. V lost 0 bases and J lost 1, with 7 bases in between. The CDR3 bases are TGTGCCAGCAGCTTAGCGGGGGTTTCTGGGGCCAACGTCCTGACTTTC. Translation: CASSLAGVSGANVLTF.